A selection of T cell receptor beta chains follows, all from one sample in a study of CD8+ T cells in alopecia areata. Some clones are missing from TCRdb's copy, which holds only in-frame ones; the method was immunoSEQ multiplex PCR. The sample holds under 130,000 clones, 85% to 90% seen once. Sequencing used CD8+ T cells sorted from blood, obtained at roughly week 30, from a patient treated with tofacitinib. The receptors come from a human donor with alopecia areata. Both conserved end residues are part of each CDR3. D genes are given only for firm matches. The size entry is marked missing in some rows and otherwise reads once, few, many or a size class.

abundance,j_gene,d_gene,v_gene,CDR3aa,CDR3nt
-,TRBJ2-1,TRBD2,TRBV29-1,CSVVAGGSYEQFF,TGCAGCGTTGTAGCGGGGGGGTCTTATGAGCAGTTCTTC
-,TRBJ1-1,-,TRBV2,CASRTPGLEAFF,TGTGCCAGCCGCACACCGGGCCTCGAAGCTTTCTTT
-,TRBJ1-6,-,TRBV10-3,CAISESRGRWSPLHF,TGTGCCATCAGTGAGTCAAGGGGCCGTTGGTCACCCCTCCACTTT
-,TRBJ2-7,-,TRBV29-1,CSVLTSQASYEQYF,TGCAGCGTCCTAACTAGCCAAGCTTCCTACGAGCAGTACTTC
-,TRBJ1-1,-,TRBV5-4,CASSSTGRENTEAFF,TGTGCCAGCAGCTCAACAGGGAGGGAGAACACTGAAGCTTTCTTT
-,TRBJ1-1,-,TRBV5-4,CASSFGQSEAFF,TGTGCCAGCAGCTTTGGACAGAGTGAAGCTTTCTTT
-,TRBJ2-7,TRBD2,TRBV28,CASRVIAGDSYEQYF,TGTGCCAGCAGGGTGATAGCGGGGGACTCCTACGAGCAGTACTTC
-,TRBJ2-7,-,TRBV5-6,CASSLAYGSYEQYF,TGTGCCAGCAGCTTGGCCTATGGCAGCTACGAGCAGTACTTC
-,TRBJ2-7,-,TRBV5-4,CASSQSGQSYEQYF,TGTGCCAGCAGCCAATCGGGACAATCCTACGAGCAGTACTTC
-,TRBJ2-7,-,TRBV9,CASSVSGDNYEQYF,TGTGCCAGCAGCGTGTCTGGGGACAACTACGAGCAGTACTTC
-,TRBJ1-3,TRBD1,TRBV5-6,CASSYGTGGNTIYF,TGTGCCAGCAGCTACGGGACAGGGGGAAACACCATATATTTT
-,TRBJ2-1,-,TRBV19,CASSIAVYNEQFF,TGTGCCAGTAGTATCGCGGTTTACAATGAGCAGTTCTTC
few,TRBJ1-2,TRBD1,TRBV6-6,CASSPRDRGPDGYTF,TGTGCCAGCAGTCCCCGGGACAGGGGGCCTGATGGCTACACCTTC
once,TRBJ2-7,-,TRBV27,CASSPELGMSSYEQYF,TGTGCCAGCAGTCCCGAACTAGGGATGAGCTCCTACGAGCAGTACTTC
once,TRBJ2-7,-,TRBV27,CASSPTELYGQYF,TGTGCCAGCAGTCCCACGGAGCTCTACGGGCAGTACTTC
-,TRBJ2-4,TRBD2,TRBV27,CASSLTGTSGGFAQNIQYF,TGTGCCAGCAGTTTGACCGGGACTAGCGGGGGTTTTGCGCAAAACATTCAGTACTTC
-,TRBJ2-1,-,TRBV27,CASSFNSYNEQFF,TGTGCCAGCAGCTTTAATTCCTACAATGAGCAGTTCTTC
-,TRBJ2-7,TRBD1,TRBV27,CASSFGQGSYEQYF,TGTGCCAGCAGTTTTGGACAGGGCTCCTACGAGCAGTACTTC
-,TRBJ2-1,-,TRBV9,CASSSRVEQFF,TGTGCCAGCAGCTCCCGGGTTGAGCAGTTCTTC
-,TRBJ2-7,-,TRBV27,CASSFGSYEQYF,TGTGCCAGCAGTTTCGGGTCCTACGAGCAGTACTTC
-,TRBJ2-1,-,TRBV27,CASSTYSEQFF,TGTGCCAGCAGTACGTATAGTGAGCAGTTCTTC
few,TRBJ1-2,-,TRBV4-1,CASSQTGISNYGYTF,TGCGCCAGCAGCCAAACGGGTATCTCTAACTATGGCTACACCTTC
-,TRBJ1-2,TRBD1,TRBV7-8,CASSLFDRADGYTF,TGTGCCAGCAGCTTATTTGACAGGGCGGATGGCTACACCTTC
-,TRBJ2-5,-,TRBV30,CAWSVPHQYQETQYF,TGTGCCTGGAGTGTACCTCACCAGTACCAAGAGACCCAGTACTTC
-,TRBJ2-7,TRBD1,TRBV9,CASSDRVSDEQYF,TGTGCCAGTTCGGACAGGGTATCTGACGAGCAGTACTTC
-,TRBJ2-7,TRBD1,TRBV6-1,CASRPPGDRAHEQYF,TGTGCCAGCAGGCCCCCAGGGGACAGGGCCCACGAGCAGTACTTC
-,TRBJ2-7,TRBD1,TRBV29-1,CSVETGEPYGQYF,TGCAGCGTTGAGACAGGGGAGCCCTACGGGCAGTACTTC
-,TRBJ1-5,-,TRBV6-1,CASSEGGNQPQHF,TGTGCCAGCAGTGAGGGGGGCAATCAGCCCCAGCATTTT
-,TRBJ2-1,TRBD2,TRBV27,CASSLTSGSYNEQFF,TGTGCCAGCAGTTTGACTAGCGGCTCCTACAATGAGCAGTTCTTC
-,TRBJ2-1,TRBD2,TRBV9,CASRVGLAGSDEQFF,TGTGCCAGCAGAGTAGGCCTAGCGGGAAGTGATGAGCAGTTCTTC
-,TRBJ1-5,-,TRBV6-1,CASSDQAGGGNQPQHF,TGTGCCAGCAGTGATCAGGCGGGAGGGGGCAATCAGCCCCAGCATTTT
-,TRBJ2-1,-,TRBV7-9,CASSSGAGGLYNEQFF,TGTGCCAGCAGCTCGGGGGCGGGCGGGCTCTACAATGAGCAGTTCTTC
-,TRBJ1-4,TRBD1,TRBV25-1,CASSQGGVEGEKLFF,TGTGCCAGCAGCCAGGGGGGAGTGGAAGGGGAAAAACTGTTTTTT
-,TRBJ2-1,-,TRBV7-9,CASSLDMLVF,TGTGCCAGCAGCTTAGACATGCTGGTCTTC
-,TRBJ2-7,-,TRBV11-2,CASSLSVGNREQYF,TGTGCCAGCAGCCTCTCGGTGGGGAATCGCGAGCAGTACTTC
once,TRBJ1-3,-,TRBV7-9,CASSSERQYLSGNTIYF,TGTGCCAGCAGCTCTGAGCGACAGTACCTCTCTGGAAACACCATATATTTT
-,TRBJ1-2,-,TRBV10-3,CATHNRVGGYTF,TGTGCCACCCATAACAGGGTTGGTGGCTACACCTTC
-,TRBJ2-7,-,TRBV29-1,CSVEELGYEQYF,TGCAGCGTTGAAGAGCTAGGCTACGAGCAGTACTTC
-,TRBJ2-7,-,TRBV9,CASSSMSSYEQYF,TGTGCCAGCAGCTCAATGAGCTCCTACGAGCAGTACTTC
once,TRBJ2-1,-,TRBV5-1,CASSLGLEISNEQFF,TGCGCCAGCAGCTTGGGCCTGGAGATCTCCAATGAGCAGTTCTTC
-,TRBJ2-5,-,TRBV7-9,CASSPRRGIERETQYF,TGTGCCAGCAGCCCCCGCCGGGGCATCGAGAGGGAGACCCAGTACTTC
-,TRBJ2-1,-,TRBV29-1,CSVVGSPGAEQFF,TGCAGCGTTGTTGGGAGCCCCGGGGCTGAGCAGTTCTTC
-,TRBJ1-2,-,TRBV29-1,CSVEDQSGIGYGYTF,TGCAGCGTTGAAGATCAATCGGGGATTGGATATGGCTACACCTTC
-,TRBJ1-1,-,TRBV11-2,CASSSSGISEAFF,TGTGCCAGCAGCTCCTCAGGAATATCTGAAGCTTTCTTT
-,TRBJ2-5,-,TRBV6-8,CASSYRPGHMPGTQYF,TGTGCCAGCAGTTACCGCCCCGGACATATGCCCGGGACCCAGTACTTC
-,TRBJ1-5,TRBD1,TRBV27,CASSPGTGNQPQHF,TGTGCCAGCAGTCCCGGGACAGGAAATCAGCCCCAGCATTTT